The sample holds many counts of the clone carrying this T cell receptor (beta chain). Its cognate antigen is unknown. TCRdb redid the calling of the multiplex PCR reads with MiXCR, one entry per CDR3 protein. The data contain approximately 130,000 distinct CDR3 sequences, 21% of them singletons. Breast cancer patients provided tissue from their axillary draining lymph nodes. These data originate in a study of breast tumors, draining lymph nodes, adjacent tissues. Findings and caveats of the study: The data were judged consistent with most tumor T cells coming from lymph node and expanding in tumor.

V was cut by 4 bases and J by 0 bases, with 22 bases left in between. Germline lookup yields CDR1 MGHRA and CDR2 YSYEKL. This CDR3 contains 19 residues. The source material was axillary lymph node tissue. The rearrangement joins TRBV4-1 to TRBJ2-1; D is tentatively TRBD1 or TRBD2 (6 bases each). The clonotype was recovered from a female donor with breast cancer. Some clones in this sample may be carry-over from other donors' samples. CDR3: CASSRGASQLPGSYNEQFF. The CDR3 DNA follows: TGCGCCAGCAGCCGGGGGGCATCTCAGCTCCCGGGCTCCTACAATGAGCAGTTCTTC.